This paragraph covers one TCR beta chain sequence. Followed over time, Seattle patients had been enrolled while infection was active. There are 14 residues in the CDR3. The germline V gene encodes CDR1 LGHNA and CDR2 YSLEER. Trimming stripped 1 base from V and 6 bases from J, with 10 bases between. This entry belongs to a study of blood T cell repertoires in COVID-19. Whole-study context: Collection of acute and convalescent COVID-19 samples took place in the United States, Italy and Spain. Sample material is recorded as cDNA or gDNA derived from T cells, B-cell-depleted T cells, or PBMCs.

Original processing notes: By means of reference gene primer amplification, nucleated cell counts were estimated. Here immunoSEQ multiplex PCR was the method, and the copy in TCRdb shows in-frame clones only, minus some. V, J and clone size are taken as reported in that table, and D and trimming were inferred from the DNA itself. Here the sample spans about 170,000 clones, almost 85% being singletons. J is TRBJ1-5 and V is TRBV4-3; D is ambiguous. The sequenced material came from peripheral blood. This receptor was obtained from a woman older than 75 with COVID-19, enrolled during active disease. DNA for the CDR3: TGCGCCAGCAGCCAAGTAACCGGGGTTCAGCCCCAGCATTTT. Its translation is CASSQVTGVQPQHF.